The clone carrying this TCR beta chain was observed at least ten times. A junction boundary mismatches the germline segment, possibly from a read error. Among the hyperthyroidism patients, all were newly diagnosed, aged 18 to 65, with under 2 months' duration. The record originates from a study of Graves' ophthalmopathy and Graves' hyperthyroidism. Background on the study: The term stable hyperthyroidism indicated an absence of ophthalmopathy within 18 months of follow-up.

This CDR3 is built from 11 residues. The germline V gene has CDR1 MGHDK and CDR2 SYGVNS. Amplified material comprised TCR beta CDR3 regions derived from RNA transcripts. Second-round multiplex PCR followed a first-round RT-PCR using HTBI primers. TCRdb passed the multiplex PCR reads through MiXCR, listing each CDR3 protein once. This sample carries 1 million to 1.3 million distinct CDR3 sequences, roughly 35% of them seen once, and the ten largest clones take over 8.5%. The chain is built from TRBV25-1 and TRBJ2-7, with D possibly called TRBD1 or TRBD2 (5 bases each). The source material was peripheral blood or thyroid tissue (not recorded which). This sequence was found in an adult man with Graves' hyperthyroidism. CDR3 region: CASSVLRELHF. Here the CDR3 DNA reads TGTGCCAGCAGTGTCCTCAGGGAGCTGCACTTC.